The rows below give T cell receptor beta chains drawn from one sample of a study of blood T cell repertoires in COVID-19. Only in-frame clones appear in the TCRdb table, and some are missing; sequencing was by immunoSEQ multiplex PCR. Of fewer than 400,000 clones in the sample, 85% were seen once. Sequenced sample: PBMCs or T cells enriched from blood (not recorded which). The source is a woman aged 25 to 39 who had been exposed to COVID-19. The CDR3 runs from the conserved cysteine through the conserved F or W. D genes are given only for firm matches. Expanded clones are given a class, and other clones once, few, many or no size at all.

TRBJ1-1 - - TRBV2 CASSGSLEAFF TGTGCCAGCAGTGGATCGTTGGAGGCTTTCTTT
TRBJ1-5 - - TRBV4-1 CASSQGGISNQPQHF TGCGCCAGCAGCCAGGGAGGGATCTCAAATCAGCCCCAGCATTTT
TRBJ1-3 - - TRBV28 CASSFAGSGNTIYF TGTGCCAGCAGTTTCGCCGGCTCTGGAAACACCATATATTTT
TRBJ1-1 - - TRBV14 CASSQLTSPGGAPDTEAFF TGTGCCAGCAGCCAACTAACCTCTCCGGGGGGCGCACCGGACACTGAAGCTTTCTTT
TRBJ1-4 TRBD1 - TRBV7-3 CASSFRTGDEKLFF TGTGCCAGCAGCTTCAGGACAGGGGATGAAAAACTGTTTTTT
TRBJ1-2 - - TRBV4-3 CASSQDRRRVSYGYTF TGCGCCAGCAGCCAAGATAGGCGCAGGGTGAGCTATGGCTACACCTTC
TRBJ1-1 - - TRBV5-1 CASNSDSNTEAFF TGCGCCAGCAACTCGGACAGTAACACTGAAGCTTTCTTT
TRBJ2-2 - - TRBV4-2 CASSPNPNTGELFF TGTGCCAGCAGCCCCAATCCGAACACCGGGGAGCTGTTTTTT
TRBJ1-1 - - TRBV7-3 CASSLMGGTEAFF TGTGCCAGCAGCTTAATGGGGGGCACTGAAGCTTTCTTT
TRBJ1-1 - - TRBV10-1 CASSVTANTEAFF TGCGCCAGCAGTGTGACAGCTAACACTGAAGCTTTCTTT
TRBJ2-2 - - TRBV18 CASSVGANTGELFF TGTGCCAGCTCGGTAGGAGCGAACACCGGGGAGCTGTTTTTT
TRBJ2-5 TRBD2 - TRBV5-4 CASSRAGTRSETQYF TGTGCCAGCAGCAGAGCCGGGACTAGAAGTGAGACCCAGTACTTC
TRBJ2-1 TRBD2 once TRBV30 CAWSALAGVSNEQFF TGTGCCTGGAGTGCACTAGCGGGAGTATCGAATGAGCAGTTCTTC
TRBJ2-5 - - TRBV18 CASSRRGPTEDQETQYF TGTGCCAGCTCACGACGGGGTCCAACAGAGGACCAAGAGACCCAGTACTTC
TRBJ2-5 TRBD2 - TRBV6-5 CASSPGGRETQYF TGTGCCAGCAGTCCGGGGGGGCGAGAGACCCAGTACTTC
TRBJ2-7 - - TRBV25-1 CASSEWGEPYEQYF TGTGCCAGCAGTGAATGGGGAGAACCCTACGAGCAGTACTTC
TRBJ2-7 TRBD2 once TRBV28 CASSGLAAYEQYF TGTGCCAGCAGTGGACTAGCCGCCTACGAGCAGTACTTC
TRBJ2-4 TRBD2 - TRBV2 CASTTGGPNKAKNIQYF TGTGCCAGCACCACGGGGGGACCGAACAAAGCCAAAAACATTCAGTACTTC
TRBJ1-6 - - TRBV28 CASSSSSPLHF TGTGCCAGCAGTTCTTCTTCACCCCTCCACTTT
TRBJ2-5 TRBD2 - TRBV10-3 CAIKVGLAEETQYF TGTGCCATCAAAGTCGGGCTAGCGGAAGAGACCCAGTACTTC
TRBJ2-7 TRBD2 - TRBV7-2 CASSWGGPYEQYF TGTGCCAGCAGCTGGGGAGGGCCCTACGAGCAGTACTTC
TRBJ1-3 - - TRBV7-8 CASSLGQDGNTIYF TGTGCCAGCAGCTTAGGACAGGACGGAAACACCATATATTTT
TRBJ1-1 TRBD1 - TRBV7-3 CASSLDRAPGTEAFF TGTGCCAGCAGCCTCGACAGGGCCCCAGGGACTGAAGCTTTCTTT
TRBJ1-5 TRBD1 many TRBV5-1 CASSFEGGHNQPQHF TGCGCCAGCAGCTTCGAAGGGGGCCACAATCAGCCCCAGCATTTT
TRBJ1-4 - - TRBV3-1/TRBV3-2 CASSQGREKLFF TGTGCCAGCAGCCAAGGTCGGGAAAAACTGTTTTTT
TRBJ1-4 TRBD1 few TRBV6-5 CASRLGGSNEKLFF TGTGCCAGCCGATTAGGGGGCAGTAATGAAAAACTGTTTTTT